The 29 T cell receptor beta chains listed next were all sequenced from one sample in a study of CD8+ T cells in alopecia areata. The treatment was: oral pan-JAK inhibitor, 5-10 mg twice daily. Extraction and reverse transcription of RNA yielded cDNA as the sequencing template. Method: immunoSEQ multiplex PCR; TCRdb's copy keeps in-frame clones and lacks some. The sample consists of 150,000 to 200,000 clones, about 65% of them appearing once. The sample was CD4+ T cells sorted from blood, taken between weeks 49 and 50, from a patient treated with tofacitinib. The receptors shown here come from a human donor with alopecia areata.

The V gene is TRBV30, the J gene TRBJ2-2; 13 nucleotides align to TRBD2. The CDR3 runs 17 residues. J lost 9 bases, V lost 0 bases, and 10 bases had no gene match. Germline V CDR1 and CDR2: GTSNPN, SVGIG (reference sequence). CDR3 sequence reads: CAWSVVGLAGRPRELFF. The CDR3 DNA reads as TGTGCCTGGAGTGTAGTGGGACTAGCGGGGCGCCCCCGGGAGCTGTTTTTT.

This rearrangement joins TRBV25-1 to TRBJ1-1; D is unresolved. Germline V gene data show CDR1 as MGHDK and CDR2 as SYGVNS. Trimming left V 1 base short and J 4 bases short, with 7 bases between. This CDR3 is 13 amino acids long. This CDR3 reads CASSESESTEAFF. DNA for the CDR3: TGTGCCAGCAGTGAATCGGAAAGCACTGAAGCTTTCTTT.

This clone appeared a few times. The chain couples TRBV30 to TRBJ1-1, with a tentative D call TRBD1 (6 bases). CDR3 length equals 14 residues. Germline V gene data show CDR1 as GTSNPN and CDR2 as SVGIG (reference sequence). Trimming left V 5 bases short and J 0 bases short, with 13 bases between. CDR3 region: CAWYSGTMNTEAFF. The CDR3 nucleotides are TGTGCCTGGTATTCGGGGACAATGAACACTGAAGCTTTCTTT.

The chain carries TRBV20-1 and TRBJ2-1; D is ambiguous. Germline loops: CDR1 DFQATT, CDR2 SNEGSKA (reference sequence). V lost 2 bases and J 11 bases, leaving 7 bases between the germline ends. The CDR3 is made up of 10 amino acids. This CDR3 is CSARKSQQFF. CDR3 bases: TGCAGTGCTAGAAAGTCCCAGCAGTTCTTC.

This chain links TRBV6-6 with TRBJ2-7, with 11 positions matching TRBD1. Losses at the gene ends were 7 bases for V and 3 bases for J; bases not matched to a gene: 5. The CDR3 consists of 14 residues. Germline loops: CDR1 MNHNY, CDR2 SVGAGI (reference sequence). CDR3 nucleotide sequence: TGTGCCAGCACCGAGGGACAGGGGGGCTACGAGCAGTACTTC. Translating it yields CASTEGQGGYEQYF.

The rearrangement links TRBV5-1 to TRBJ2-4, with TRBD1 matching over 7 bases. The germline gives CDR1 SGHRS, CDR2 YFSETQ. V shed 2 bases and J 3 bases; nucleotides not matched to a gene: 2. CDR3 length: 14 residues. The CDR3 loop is CASSLGQDKNIQYF. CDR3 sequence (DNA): TGCGCCAGCAGCTTAGGACAGGACAAAAACATTCAGTACTTC. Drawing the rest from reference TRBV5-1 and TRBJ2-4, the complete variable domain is KAGVTQTPRYLIKTRGQQVTLSCSPISGHRSVSWYQQTPGQGLQFLFEYFSETQRNKGNFPGRFSGRQFSNSRSEMNVSTLELGDSALYLCASSLGQDKNIQYFGAGTRLSVL.

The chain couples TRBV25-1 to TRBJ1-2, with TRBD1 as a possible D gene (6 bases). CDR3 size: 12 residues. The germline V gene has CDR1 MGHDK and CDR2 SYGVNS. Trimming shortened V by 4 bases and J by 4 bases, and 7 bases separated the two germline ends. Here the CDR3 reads CASSVQGYGYTF. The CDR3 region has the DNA TGTGCCAGCAGTGTACAGGGCTATGGCTACACCTTC.

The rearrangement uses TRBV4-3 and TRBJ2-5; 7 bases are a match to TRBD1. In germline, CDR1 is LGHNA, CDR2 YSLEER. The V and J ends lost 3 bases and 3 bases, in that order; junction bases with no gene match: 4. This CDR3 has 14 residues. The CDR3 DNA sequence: TGCGCCAGCAGCCAGGAACAGGGGAAAGAGACCCAGTACTTC. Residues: CASSQEQGKETQYF.

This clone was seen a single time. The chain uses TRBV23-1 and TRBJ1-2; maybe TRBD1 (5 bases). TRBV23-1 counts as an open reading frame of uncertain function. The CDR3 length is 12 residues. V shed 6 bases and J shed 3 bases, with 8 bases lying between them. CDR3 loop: CASRGDDYGYTF. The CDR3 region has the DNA TGCGCCAGCAGAGGGGATGACTATGGCTACACCTTC.

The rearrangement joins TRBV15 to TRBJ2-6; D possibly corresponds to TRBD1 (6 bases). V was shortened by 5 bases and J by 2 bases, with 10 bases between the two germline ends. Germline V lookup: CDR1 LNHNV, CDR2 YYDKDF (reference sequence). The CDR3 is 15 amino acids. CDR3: CATSGTGTGANVLTF. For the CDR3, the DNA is TGTGCCACCAGCGGTACAGGGACTGGGGCCAACGTCCTGACTTTC.

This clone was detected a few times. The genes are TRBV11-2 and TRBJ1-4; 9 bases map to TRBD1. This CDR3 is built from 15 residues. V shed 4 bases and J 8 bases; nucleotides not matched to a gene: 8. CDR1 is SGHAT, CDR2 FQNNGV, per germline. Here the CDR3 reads CASSSRQGVAEKLFF. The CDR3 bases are TGTGCCAGCAGCTCCCGACAGGGGGTTGCGGAAAAACTGTTTTTT.

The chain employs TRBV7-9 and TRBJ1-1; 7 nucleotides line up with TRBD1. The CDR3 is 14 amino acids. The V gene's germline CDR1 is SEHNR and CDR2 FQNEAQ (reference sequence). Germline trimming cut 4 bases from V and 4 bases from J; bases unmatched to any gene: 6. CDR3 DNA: TGTGCCAGCAGCTCAGGGGGGGAATTCACTGAAGCTTTCTTT. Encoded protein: CASSSGGEFTEAFF. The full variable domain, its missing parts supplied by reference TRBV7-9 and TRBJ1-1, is DTGVSQNPRHKITKRGQNVTFRCDPISEHNRLYWYRQTLGQGPEFLTYFQNEAQLEKSRLLSDRFSAERPKGSFSTLEIQRTEQGDSAMYLCASSSGGEFTEAFFGQGTRLTVV.

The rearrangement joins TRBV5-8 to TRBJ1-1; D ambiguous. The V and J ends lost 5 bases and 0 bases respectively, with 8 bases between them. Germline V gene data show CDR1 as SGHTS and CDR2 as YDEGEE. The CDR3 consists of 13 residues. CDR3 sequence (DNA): TGTGCCAGCAGTCGAGCGGTGAACACTGAAGCTTTCTTT. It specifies CASSRAVNTEAFF.

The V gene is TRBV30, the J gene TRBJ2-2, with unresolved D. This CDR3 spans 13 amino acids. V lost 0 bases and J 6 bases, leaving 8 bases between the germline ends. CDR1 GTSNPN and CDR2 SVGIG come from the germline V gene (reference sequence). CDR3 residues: CAWSVKRAGELFF. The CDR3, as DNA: TGTGCCTGGAGTGTAAAACGGGCCGGGGAGCTGTTTTTT.

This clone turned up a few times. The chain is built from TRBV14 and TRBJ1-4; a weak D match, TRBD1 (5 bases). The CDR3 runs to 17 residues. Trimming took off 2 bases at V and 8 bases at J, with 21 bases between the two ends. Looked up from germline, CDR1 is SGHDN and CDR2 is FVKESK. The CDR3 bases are TGTGCCAGCAGCCAATGGAACACCGGGACCCGATCCGAAAAACTGTTTTTT. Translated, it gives CASSQWNTGTRSEKLFF.

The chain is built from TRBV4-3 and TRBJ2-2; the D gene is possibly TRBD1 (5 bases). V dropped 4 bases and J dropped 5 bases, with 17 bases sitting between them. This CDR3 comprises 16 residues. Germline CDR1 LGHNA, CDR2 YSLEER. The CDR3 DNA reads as TGCGCCAGCAGCCGAGAGATACCTAGGGGTACCGGGGAGCTGTTTTTT. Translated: CASSREIPRGTGELFF.

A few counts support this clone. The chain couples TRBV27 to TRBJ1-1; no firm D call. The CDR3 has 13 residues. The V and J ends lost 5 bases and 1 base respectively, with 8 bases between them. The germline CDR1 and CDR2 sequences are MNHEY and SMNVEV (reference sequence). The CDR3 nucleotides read TGTGCCAGCAGTCTAAGGGAGAACACTGAAGCTTTCTTT. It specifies CASSLRENTEAFF.

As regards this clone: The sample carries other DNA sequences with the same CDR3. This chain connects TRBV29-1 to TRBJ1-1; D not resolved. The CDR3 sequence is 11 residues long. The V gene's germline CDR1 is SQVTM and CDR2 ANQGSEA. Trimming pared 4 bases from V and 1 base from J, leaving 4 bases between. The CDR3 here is CSVAKNTEAFF. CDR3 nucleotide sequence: TGCAGCGTTGCTAAGAACACTGAAGCTTTCTTT.

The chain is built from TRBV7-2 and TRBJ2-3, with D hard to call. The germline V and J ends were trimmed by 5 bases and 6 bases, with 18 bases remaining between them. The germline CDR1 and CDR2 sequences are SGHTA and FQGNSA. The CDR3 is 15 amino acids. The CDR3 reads CASSLSLGRMDTQYF. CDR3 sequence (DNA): TGTGCCAGCAGCCTCAGCCTAGGACGAATGGATACGCAGTATTTT.

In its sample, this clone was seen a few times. The CDR3, as DNA: TGTGCCAGCAGTCCTGGACTGGGGAATCAGCCCCAGCATTTT. This translates into CASSPGLGNQPQHF. The gene calls are TRBV27 and TRBJ1-5, with D unclear. Trimming pared 5 bases from V and 4 bases from J, leaving 12 bases between. The germline V gene has CDR1 MNHEY and CDR2 SMNVEV (reference sequence). CDR3 size: 14 residues.

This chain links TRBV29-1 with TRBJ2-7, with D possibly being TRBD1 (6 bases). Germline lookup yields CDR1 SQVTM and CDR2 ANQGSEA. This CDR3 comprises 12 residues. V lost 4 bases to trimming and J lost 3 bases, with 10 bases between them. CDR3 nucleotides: TGCAGCGTTGTTGGACAGTACTACGAGCAGTACTTC. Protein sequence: CSVVGQYYEQYF.

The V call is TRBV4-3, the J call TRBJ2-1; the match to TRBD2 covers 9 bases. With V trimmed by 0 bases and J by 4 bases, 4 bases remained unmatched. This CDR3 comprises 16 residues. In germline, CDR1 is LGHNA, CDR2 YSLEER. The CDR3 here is CASSQDGSGGYNEQFF. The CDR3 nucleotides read TGCGCCAGCAGCCAAGATGGGAGCGGGGGGTACAATGAGCAGTTCTTC.

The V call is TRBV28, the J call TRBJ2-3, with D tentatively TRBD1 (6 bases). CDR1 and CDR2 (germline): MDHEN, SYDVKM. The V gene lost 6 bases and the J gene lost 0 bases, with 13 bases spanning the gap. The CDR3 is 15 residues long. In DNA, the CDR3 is TGTGCCAGCAGGAAACAGGGACCTAGCACAGATACGCAGTATTTT. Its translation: CASRKQGPSTDTQYF.

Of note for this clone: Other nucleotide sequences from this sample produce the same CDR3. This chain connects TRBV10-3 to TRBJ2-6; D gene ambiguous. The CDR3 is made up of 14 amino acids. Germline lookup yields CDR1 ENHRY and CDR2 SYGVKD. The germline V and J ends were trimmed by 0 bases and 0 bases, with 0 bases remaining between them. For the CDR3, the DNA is TGTGCCATCAGTGAGTCCTCTGGGGCCAACGTCCTGACTTTC. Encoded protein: CAISESSGANVLTF.

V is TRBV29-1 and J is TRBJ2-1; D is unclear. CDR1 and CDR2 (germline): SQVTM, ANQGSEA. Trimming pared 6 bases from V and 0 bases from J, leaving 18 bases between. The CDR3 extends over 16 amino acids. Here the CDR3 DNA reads TGCAGCGTCGCCCTACCAACAGCCTCCTCCTACAATGAGCAGTTCTTC. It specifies CSVALPTASSYNEQFF.

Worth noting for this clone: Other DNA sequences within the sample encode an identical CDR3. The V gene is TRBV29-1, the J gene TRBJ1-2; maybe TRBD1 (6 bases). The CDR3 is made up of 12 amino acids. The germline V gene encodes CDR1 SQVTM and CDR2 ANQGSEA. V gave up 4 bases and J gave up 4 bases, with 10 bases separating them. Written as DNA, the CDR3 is TGCAGCGTTGGCGGGACATCCTATGGCTACACCTTC. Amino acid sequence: CSVGGTSYGYTF.

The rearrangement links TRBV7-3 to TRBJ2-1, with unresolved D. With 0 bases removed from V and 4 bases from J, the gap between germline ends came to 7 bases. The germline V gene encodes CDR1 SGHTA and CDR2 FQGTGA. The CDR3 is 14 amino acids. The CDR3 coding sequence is TGTGCCAGCAGCTTAACGCCCGATTACAATGAGCAGTTCTTC. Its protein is CASSLTPDYNEQFF.

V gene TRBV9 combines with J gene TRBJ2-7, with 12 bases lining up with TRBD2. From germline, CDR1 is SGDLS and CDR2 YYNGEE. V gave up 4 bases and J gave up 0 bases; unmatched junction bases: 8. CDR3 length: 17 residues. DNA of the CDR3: TGTGCCAGCAGCCGTAGACTAGCGGGGGATGTCTCCTACGAGCAGTACTTC. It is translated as CASSRRLAGDVSYEQYF.

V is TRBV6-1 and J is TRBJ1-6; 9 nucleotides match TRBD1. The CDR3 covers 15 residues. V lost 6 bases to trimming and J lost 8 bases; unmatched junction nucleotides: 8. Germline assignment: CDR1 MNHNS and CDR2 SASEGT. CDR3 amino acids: CASRHGGTGYSPLHF. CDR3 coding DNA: TGTGCCAGCAGACACGGAGGGACAGGGTATTCACCCCTCCACTTT.